Only a few counts were recorded for the clone carrying this TCR beta chain. Its antigen is as yet unknown. MiXCR was run by TCRdb on the reads, yielding one entry per CDR3 protein. Found here are about 450,000 distinct CDR3 sequences, roughly 31% of them singletons; the top ten hold roughly 15%. Germline CDR1 is SNHLY and CDR2 is FYNNEI. The CDR3 loop spans 14 amino acids. Between the trimmed V and J ends, which lost 4 bases and 0 bases, there was a span of 9 bases. The entry originates in a study of T cell repertoires in cytomegalovirus infection. About the study: In public TCR beta signatures, there were indications of both CMV infection and matching HLA type. Study-level results: There were HLA-C-restricted CMV-specific TCR beta clonotypes dominating the ex vivo response. Individuals carrying CMV plus the relevant HLA were identified by cumulative frequency of public TCR beta families.

The sequencing input was PBMCs. The clonotype was recovered from a human donor in good health (CMV status not recorded). Some clones in this sample may be carry-over from other donors' samples. V usage is TRBV2 and J usage is TRBJ1-1; D remains unclear. The CDR3 bases are TGTGCCAGCAGTGTCACAGAGATGAACACTGAAGCTTTCTTT. This codes for CASSVTEMNTEAFF. Combining the CDR3 with reference TRBV2 and TRBJ1-1 gives the whole variable domain EPEVTQTPSHQVTQMGQEVILRCVPISNHLYFYWYRQILGQKVEFLVSFYNNEISEKSEIFDDQFSVERPDGSNFTLKIRSTKLEDSAMYFCASSVTEMNTEAFFGQGTRLTVV.